This TCR beta chain is from a study of radiotherapy plus CTLA-4 blockade in lung cancer. This clone has just a few counts. Profiled with immunoSEQ multiplex PCR; TCRdb holds only in-frame clones, not every one. The data show about 23,000 clones, around 70% seen once. Germline trimming cut 0 bases from V and 5 bases from J; bases unmatched to any gene: 6. Germline V gene lookup returns CDR1 SGHNT and CDR2 YYREEE (reference sequence). The CDR3 length is 15 residues. The origin of this receptor is a human donor with non-small cell lung cancer whose response to radiotherapy plus ipilimumab could not be evaluated. This chain connects TRBV5-4 to TRBJ2-7, with 9 nucleotides matching TRBD2. Sequencing was performed on peripheral blood, taken from a patient treated with radiotherapy plus ipilimumab. Written as DNA, the CDR3 is TGTGCCAGCAGCTTGGACGCGGGGGGGTGGGACGAGCAGTACTTC. Translation: CASSLDAGGWDEQYF.